This T cell receptor (beta chain) was identified in a study of identical twins. The CDR3 covers 19 residues. V dropped 7 bases and J dropped 2 bases, with 32 bases sitting between them. Germline loops: CDR1 DFQATT, CDR2 SNEGSKA (reference sequence). From the 5' RACE reads, TCRdb called clonotypes with MiXCR, one entry per CDR3 protein. The sample has about 530,000 distinct CDR3 sequences; approximately 20% are singletons. In its sample, this clonotype was seen a few times. These same data were also listed under a study on yellow fever vaccine responses in identical twins.

This TCR was sampled from a woman younger than 30 in good health. The chain links TRBV20-1 to TRBJ2-5; possible D gene TRBD2, 5 bases. Sequenced material: CD4+ T cells sorted from blood. CDR3 sequence: CSVPRLDRWRSSGQETQYF. The CDR3, as DNA: TGCAGTGTCCCCAGGTTGGATCGATGGCGGAGTTCGGGGCAAGAGACCCAGTACTTC.